Given below is one T cell receptor beta chain in context. Antigen unknown. The sample originates from a study of cytomegalovirus exposure and HLA in healthy donors. Study context: Of about 400 genotyped donors, 70% to 85% clustered with self-reported Caucasian donors.

Notes on the study in general: The authors listed approximately 160 TCR beta chains as cytomegalovirus-associated. Later work found most CMV-associated TCR beta chains apparently HLA-restricted. Later analysis reportedly placed an Asian-associated ancestry cluster below the roughly 680-donor mean in N-insertions.

With 60 Vbeta and 13 Jbeta primers, the PCR was carried out. Here immunoSEQ multiplex PCR was the method, and the copy in TCRdb shows in-frame clones only, minus some. The data contain under 200,000 clones, 75% to 90% of them singletons. CDR1 MNHEY and CDR2 SMNVEV come from the germline V gene (reference sequence). The CDR3 spans 14 residues. V shed 9 bases and J 6 bases; nucleotides not matched to a gene: 11. This TCR was sampled from a woman in her late teens or twenties in good health and CMV-seronegative. Material for sequencing was PBMCs. V usage is TRBV27 and J usage is TRBJ1-5; 7 positions match TRBD1. CDR3 region: CARRQGGKSQPQHF. In DNA, the CDR3 is TGTGCCAGGAGACAGGGAGGAAAGTCTCAGCCCCAGCATTTT.